This note documents a single TCR beta chain sequence. Antigen specificity is unknown. This specimen belongs to a study of radiotherapy plus CTLA-4 blockade in lung cancer. Regarding the study as a whole: Subsequent to radiotherapy plus ipilimumab, tumor-derived TCR clones underwent expansion in blood.

People whose metastatic non-small-cell lung cancer was chemo-refractory got focal radiation along with CTLA-4 blockade by ipilimumab. Germline-derived CDR1 and CDR2 are SGHTA and FQGNSA. The CDR3 loop spans 15 amino acids. Losses at the gene ends were 5 bases for V and 2 bases for J; bases not matched to a gene: 7. The assay was immunoSEQ multiplex PCR, and TCRdb's table has in-frame clones only and misses some. The sample lists tens of thousands of clones; around 69% were seen once. This chain links TRBV7-2 with TRBJ1-1, with 8 bases that match TRBD1. Sequences were derived from peripheral blood, sampled from a patient treated with radiotherapy plus ipilimumab. This TCR derives from a human donor with non-small cell lung cancer who had stable disease on radiotherapy plus ipilimumab. CDR3 protein: CASSPQGQGNTEAFF. The CDR3 DNA is TGTGCCAGCAGCCCCCAAGGACAGGGCAACACTGAAGCTTTCTTT.